This entry describes one T cell receptor (beta chain). This entry belongs to a study of blood T cell repertoires in COVID-19. Overall study context: From the United States, Italy and Spain came samples of acute and convalescent COVID-19. PBMCs, B-cell-depleted T cells, or T cells provided the cDNA or gDNA that made up the material.

Under the authors' procedure: For nucleated cells, counts were estimated from reference gene primer amplification. Some clones are missing from TCRdb's copy, which holds only in-frame ones; the method was immunoSEQ multiplex PCR. That table furnishes V, J and clone size, whereas the DNA furnished D and trimming. The table lists 400,000 to 500,000 clones, roughly 85% of them singletons. Germline assignment: CDR1 LGHDT and CDR2 YNNKEL (reference sequence). V trimming: 4 bases; J trimming: 6 bases; junction bases outside the gene matches: 6. The CDR3 sequence is 15 residues long. The chain uses TRBV3-1 (or the pseudogene TRBV3-2) and TRBJ1-6; TRBD1 matches at 7 bases. Sample: peripheral blood. The source of this sequence is a woman younger than 45 with active or convalescent COVID-19. The CDR3 here is CASSPGQSRNSPLHF. DNA for the CDR3: TGTGCCAGCAGCCCGGGACAGAGCCGTAATTCACCCCTCCACTTT.